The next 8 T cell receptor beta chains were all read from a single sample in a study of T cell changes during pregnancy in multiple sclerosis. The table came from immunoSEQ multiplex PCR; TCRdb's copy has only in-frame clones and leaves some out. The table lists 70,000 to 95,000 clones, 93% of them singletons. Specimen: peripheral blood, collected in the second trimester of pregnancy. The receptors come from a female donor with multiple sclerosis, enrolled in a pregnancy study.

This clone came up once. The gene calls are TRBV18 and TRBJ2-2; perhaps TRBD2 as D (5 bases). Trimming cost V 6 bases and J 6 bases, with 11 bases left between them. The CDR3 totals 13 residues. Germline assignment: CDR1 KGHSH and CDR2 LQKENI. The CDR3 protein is CASSFSGSGELFF. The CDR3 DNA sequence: TGTGCCAGCTCGTTTTCGGGGTCCGGGGAGCTGTTTTTT.

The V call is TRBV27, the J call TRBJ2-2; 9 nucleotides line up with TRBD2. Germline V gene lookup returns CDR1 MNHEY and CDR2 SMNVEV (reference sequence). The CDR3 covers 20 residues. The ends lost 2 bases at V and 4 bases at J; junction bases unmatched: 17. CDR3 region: CASSLAPGLAIGRGTGELFF. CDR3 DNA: TGTGCCAGCAGTTTAGCCCCGGGACTAGCTATAGGGCGGGGCACCGGGGAGCTGTTTTTT.

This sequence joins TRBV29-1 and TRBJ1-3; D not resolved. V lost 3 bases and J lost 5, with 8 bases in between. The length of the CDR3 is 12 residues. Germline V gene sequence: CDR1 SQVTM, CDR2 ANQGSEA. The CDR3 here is CSVDVGRNTIYF. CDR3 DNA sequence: TGCAGCGTTGATGTCGGTAGAAACACCATATATTTT.

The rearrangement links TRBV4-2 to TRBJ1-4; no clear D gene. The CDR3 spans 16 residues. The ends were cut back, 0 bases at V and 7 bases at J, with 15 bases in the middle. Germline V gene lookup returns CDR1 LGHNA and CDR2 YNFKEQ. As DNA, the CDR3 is TGTGCCAGCAGCCAAGATCCCGAGGTAATAGGTGAAAAACTGTTTTTT. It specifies CASSQDPEVIGEKLFF.

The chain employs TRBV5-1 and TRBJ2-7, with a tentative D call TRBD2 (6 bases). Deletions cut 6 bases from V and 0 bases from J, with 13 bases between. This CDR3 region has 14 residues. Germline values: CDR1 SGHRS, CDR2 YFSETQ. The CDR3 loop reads CASTRDGSSYEQYF. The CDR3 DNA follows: TGCGCCAGCACCCGGGACGGGAGCTCCTACGAGCAGTACTTC.

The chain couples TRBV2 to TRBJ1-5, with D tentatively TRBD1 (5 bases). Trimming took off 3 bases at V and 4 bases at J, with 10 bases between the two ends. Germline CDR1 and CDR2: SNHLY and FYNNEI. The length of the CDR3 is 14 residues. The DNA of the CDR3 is TGTGCCAGCAGTGAGGGGCGGCCGAATCAGCCCCAGCATTTT. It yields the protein CASSEGRPNQPQHF.

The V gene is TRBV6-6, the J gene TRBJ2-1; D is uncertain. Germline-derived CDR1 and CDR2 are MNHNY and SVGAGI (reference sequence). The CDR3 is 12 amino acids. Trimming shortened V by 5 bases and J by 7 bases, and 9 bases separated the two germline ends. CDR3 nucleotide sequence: TGTGCCAGCAGTGGGCAGAGAAATGAGCAGTTCTTC. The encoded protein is CASSGQRNEQFF.

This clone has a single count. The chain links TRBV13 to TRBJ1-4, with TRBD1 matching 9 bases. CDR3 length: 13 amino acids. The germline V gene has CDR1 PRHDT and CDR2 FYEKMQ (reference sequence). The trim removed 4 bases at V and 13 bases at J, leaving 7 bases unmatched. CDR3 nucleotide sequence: TGTGCCAGCAGCTCGGACAGGGGCGGTAGACTGTTTTTT. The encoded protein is CASSSDRGGRLFF.